A single sample gave rise to the 5 T cell receptor beta chains below, sequenced in a study of cytotoxic CD8 clonotypes in ibrutinib-treated CLL. Here immunoSEQ multiplex PCR was the method, and the copy in TCRdb shows in-frame clones only, minus some. This sample carries some 140,000 clones, 80% to 95% of them seen once, and the ten largest clones take 10% to 12%. Source: PBMCs, taken after 12 months of ibrutinib treatment. These receptors came from a human donor with chronic lymphocytic leukemia.

J is TRBJ1-1 and V is TRBV30; 8 positions agree with TRBD1. CDR1 and CDR2 (germline): GTSNPN, SVGIG (reference sequence). The CDR3 spans 16 residues. Trimming removed 3 bases from V and 1 base from J; junction bases left unmatched: 10. CDR3 amino acids: CAWRAVSGGPNTEAFF. Here the CDR3 DNA reads TGTGCCTGGAGGGCAGTATCAGGGGGCCCGAACACTGAAGCTTTCTTT.

The chain joins TRBV30 to TRBJ2-6; 10 bases align to TRBD2. The trim removed 7 bases at V and 1 base at J, leaving 22 bases unmatched. The CDR3 is 21 residues long. Germline CDR1 and CDR2: GTSNPN and SVGIG (reference sequence). The CDR3 bases are TGTGCCTCAACAGCCGGGACTAGCGTAGATGCCGCGGGTTCTGGGGCCAACGTCCTGACTTTC. Protein product: CASTAGTSVDAAGSGANVLTF.

The gene calls are TRBV11-2 and TRBJ2-1, with 10 bases lining up with TRBD2. Germline CDR1 is SGHAT and CDR2 is FQNNGV. V lost 5 bases, J lost 3 bases, and 4 bases stayed unmatched. The CDR3 is 15 amino acids. The CDR3: CASSVGTSVYNEQFF. DNA of the CDR3: TGTGCCAGCAGCGTAGGGACTAGCGTCTACAATGAGCAGTTCTTC.

The chain has TRBV5-1 and TRBJ1-5; D is ambiguous. V lost 0 bases to trimming and J lost 2 bases, with 6 bases between them. The CDR3 covers 14 residues. Looked up from germline, CDR1 is SGHRS and CDR2 is YFSETQ. The CDR3 reads CASSLAGGNQPQHF. CDR3 sequence (DNA): TGCGCCAGCAGCTTGGCAGGAGGCAATCAGCCCCAGCATTTT.

The chain couples TRBV2 to TRBJ2-7; 9 bases align to TRBD2. The CDR3 runs to 14 residues. The germline V gene has CDR1 SNHLY and CDR2 FYNNEI. V dropped 6 bases and J dropped 4; count of bases not matched to a gene: 7. CDR3 region: CASRTGTSLYEQYF. CDR3 sequence (DNA): TGTGCCAGCAGGACCGGGACTAGCTTATACGAGCAGTACTTC. The full variable domain, its missing parts supplied by reference TRBV2 and TRBJ2-7, is EPEVTQTPSHQVTQMGQEVILRCVPISNHLYFYWYRQILGQKVEFLVSFYNNEISEKSEIFDDQFSVERPDGSNFTLKIRSTKLEDSAMYFCASRTGTSLYEQYFGPGTRLTVT.